The text below deals with one T cell receptor beta chain. These data come from a study of human T cells and chemical hapten exposure. Study in general: Patch tests containing 0.01% DPC, applied to the upper back, were read at 6 days.

Noted time point: patch test 1, 2 weeks after DPC sensitization. Treatment: therapeutic diphenylcyclopropenone sensitization with weekly scalp DPC. Blood, whole and unfractionated, served as the source for total RNA extraction. The CDR3 is 15 amino acids. Germline CDR1 is MDHEN and CDR2 is SYDVKM. V was shortened by 6 bases and J by 0 bases, with 12 bases between the two germline ends. In the authors' workflow: Samples contained a median of 95,638 TCRs, with a range of about 23,224 to 700,000. TCRdb analysed the RACE reads with MiXCR anew, one entry per CDR3 protein. The V and J calls, along with clone size, are taken from TCRdb and not from the paper's own processing. Of approximately 80,000 distinct CDR3 sequences listed, around 10% are singletons.

The genes are TRBV28 and TRBJ2-4, with D hard to call. This TCR was sampled from a woman in her fifties or sixties with alopecia areata. Some clones in this sample may be carry-over from other donors' samples. The sample in question was whole blood, obtained in connection with sensitization to the hapten diphenylcyclopropenone (DPC). CDR3 bases: TGTGCCAGCAGCTCCAGAGGCCTAGCCAAAAACATTCAGTACTTC. This codes for CASSSRGLAKNIQYF.